The 27 T cell receptor beta chains below come from one sample, sequenced in a study of T-cell reconstitution after alpha-beta-depleted transplantation in children. Unique molecular identifiers were built into the TCRbeta library. TCRdb fed the PCR reads into MiXCR, producing one record per CDR3 protein. The table shows roughly 110,000 distinct CDR3 sequences, with approximately 10% occurring only once. The source was PBMCs, collected before TCRalphabeta/CD19-depleted stem cell transplant. Receptors were obtained from a boy between 2 and 10 years old with acute lymphoblastic leukemia, due to receive a stem cell transplant.

The J gene is TRBJ2-7, the V gene TRBV29-1; the D gene is possibly TRBD1 (6 bases). The germline V gene encodes CDR1 SQVTM and CDR2 ANQGSEA. CDR3 size: 13 residues. V lost 5 bases and J lost 4, with 15 bases in between. For the CDR3, the DNA is TGCAGCGTTAGACCCCAGGGGACGTACGAGCAGTACTTC. Encoded protein: CSVRPQGTYEQYF.

This clonotype occurred a few times. The chain carries TRBV6-4 and TRBJ2-2; D remains ambiguous. The CDR3 has 13 residues. CDR1 MRHNA and CDR2 SNTAGT come from the germline V gene. V was pared by 2 bases and J by 3 bases, with 4 bases between. CDR3 protein: CASSDRDTGELFF. The CDR3 coding sequence is TGTGCCAGCAGTGACAGGGACACCGGGGAGCTGTTTTTT.

This clonotype was seen at least ten times. V usage is TRBV15 and J usage is TRBJ2-3; 10 bases fit TRBD2. The CDR3 has 17 amino acids. V trimming: 0 bases; J trimming: 2 bases; junction bases outside the gene matches: 5. Germline CDR1 is LNHNV and CDR2 is YYDKDF (reference sequence). The CDR3 DNA follows: TGTGCCACCAGCAGAGACCTGACTAGCGGGTTCACAGATACGCAGTATTTT. It translates to CATSRDLTSGFTDTQYF.

This clonotype was seen repeatedly, ten times or more. The chain is built from TRBV5-1 and TRBJ2-7; TRBD2 agrees at 11 bases. Germline CDR1 SGHRS, CDR2 YFSETQ. There are 16 residues in the CDR3. The V gene end was trimmed by 0 bases and the J gene end by 2 bases; junction bases not matched to a gene: 4. CDR3 protein: CASSLVAGGPTYEQYF. CDR3 nucleotide sequence: TGCGCCAGCAGCTTGGTAGCGGGAGGGCCAACCTACGAGCAGTACTTC.

This clonotype was counted many times. The chain joins TRBV20-1 to TRBJ2-2; 12 bases are a match to TRBD2. The J segment lost 1 base and the V segment lost 5 bases, leaving 2 bases of the junction unmatched. The CDR3 contains 15 residues. Germline CDR1 reads DFQATT; CDR2 reads SNEGSKA (reference sequence). The CDR3 region is CSAGLAGMNTGELFF. DNA of the CDR3: TGCAGTGCTGGACTAGCGGGAATGAACACCGGGGAGCTGTTTTTT.

The rearrangement uses TRBV15 and TRBJ2-7; D remains ambiguous. The ends were cut back, 0 bases at V and 0 bases at J, with 6 bases in the middle. This CDR3 is built from 14 residues. Per the germline V gene, CDR1 is LNHNV and CDR2 is YYDKDF (reference sequence). The CDR3 reads CATSRDGFSYEQYF. CDR3 bases: TGTGCCACCAGCAGAGACGGGTTCTCCTACGAGCAGTACTTC.

This clonotype was detected ten times or more. This CDR3 is CASSPPGLAGTLYEQYF. CDR3 sequence (DNA): TGTGCCAGCAGCCCACCGGGACTAGCGGGTACCCTCTACGAGCAGTACTTC. The rearrangement joins TRBV5-6 to TRBJ2-7; 12 bases align to TRBD2. The ends lost 4 bases at V and 3 bases at J; junction bases unmatched: 11. The germline V gene has CDR1 SGHDT and CDR2 YYEEEE. The CDR3 runs to 17 residues. Looking up the rest from reference TRBV5-6 and TRBJ2-7 gives the full variable domain: DAGVTQSPTHLIKTRGQQVTLRCSPKSGHDTVSWYQQALGQGPQFIFQYYEEEERQRGNFPDRFSGHQFPNYSSELNVNALLLGDSALYLCASSPPGLAGTLYEQYFGPGTRLTVT.

Many counts were recorded for this clonotype. V usage is TRBV5-1 and J usage is TRBJ2-1; D is possibly TRBD2 (5 bases). The V and J ends lost 2 bases and 3 bases respectively, with 12 bases between them. Germline-derived CDR1 and CDR2 are SGHRS and YFSETQ. This CDR3 is built from 15 residues. The CDR3 region has the DNA TGCGCCAGCAGCTTAGAGCGGTTCAACTACAATGAGCAGTTCTTC. This gives the protein CASSLERFNYNEQFF.

The V call is TRBV2, the J call TRBJ1-5; possibly TRBD1 for D (6 bases). Trimming removed 3 bases from V and 11 bases from J, with 14 bases in between. There are 13 residues in the CDR3. Germline CDR1 SNHLY, CDR2 FYNNEI. This CDR3 is CASSEGGRGTQHF. The CDR3 nucleotides are TGTGCCAGCAGTGAGGGGGGGCGGGGTACCCAGCATTTT. The complete variable domain, with remaining parts taken from reference TRBV2 and TRBJ1-5, reads EPEVTQTPSHQVTQMGQEVILRCVPISNHLYFYWYRQILGQKVEFLVSFYNNEISEKSEIFDDQFSVERPDGSNFTLKIRSTKLEDSAMYFCASSEGGRGTQHFGDGTRLSIL.

This clonotype was recorded many times. The gene calls are TRBV11-1 and TRBJ2-3; 15 bases are a match to TRBD2. In germline, CDR1 is SGHAT, CDR2 FQDESV (reference sequence). The J segment lost 0 bases and the V segment lost 5 bases, leaving 6 bases of the junction unmatched. The CDR3 length is 18 residues. The CDR3 protein is CASSDPGLAGGSTDTQYF. CDR3 in DNA: TGTGCCAGCAGCGACCCGGGACTAGCGGGAGGTAGCACAGATACGCAGTATTTT.

The CDR3 sequence is CASSQERLAGGLTGELFF. The CDR3 coding sequence is TGCGCCAGCAGCCAAGAAAGATTAGCGGGAGGCCTCACCGGGGAGCTGTTTTTT. The J gene is TRBJ2-2, the V gene TRBV4-1; 10 nucleotides agree with TRBD2. The CDR3 contains 18 residues. CDR1 and CDR2 (germline): MGHRA, YSYEKL. After removal of 0 bases from V and 4 bases from J, the junction contained 8 bases not matched to a gene.

This clonotype was counted only a few times. The chain combines TRBV15 with TRBJ2-5; D uncertain. The CDR3 contains 13 residues. Germline V lookup: CDR1 LNHNV, CDR2 YYDKDF (reference sequence). With 1 base removed from V and 3 bases from J, the gap between germline ends came to 6 bases. The CDR3 loop reads CATSRVLEETQYF. CDR3 in DNA: TGTGCCACCAGCAGAGTCTTGGAAGAGACCCAGTACTTC.

This clonotype was counted many times. The chain employs TRBV12-3 or TRBV12-4 and TRBJ2-7, with D possibly matching TRBD1 (5 bases). The CDR3 runs to 14 residues. Trimming left V 5 bases short and J 4 bases short, with 15 bases between. The CDR3 sequence is CASSLILGLYEQYF. The CDR3 DNA is TGTGCCAGCAGTCTGATTTTGGGGCTGTACGAGCAGTACTTC.

The chain employs TRBV5-6 and TRBJ2-5; 7 bases align to TRBD1. Germline V CDR1 and CDR2: SGHDT, YYEEEE. The V gene end was trimmed by 8 bases and the J gene end by 1 base; junction bases not matched to a gene: 5. The CDR3 runs 13 residues. In nucleotides, the CDR3 is TGTGCCAGTTCACAGGGGATCCAAGAGACCCAGTACTTC. This translates into CASSQGIQETQYF.

The rearrangement uses TRBV15 and TRBJ2-3, with TRBD1 identical over 9 bases. There are 16 residues in the CDR3. V lost 2 bases and J lost 4; bases outside the gene matches: 7. Germline CDR1 reads LNHNV; CDR2 reads YYDKDF (reference sequence). The CDR3 region has the DNA TGTGCCACCAGCAGATTCCGGGACAGGGCCCCAGATACGCAGTATTTT. The encoded protein is CATSRFRDRAPDTQYF.

V gene TRBV5-1 combines with J gene TRBJ2-7; the match to TRBD1 covers 7 bases. Per the germline V gene, CDR1 is SGHRS and CDR2 is YFSETQ. V dropped 0 bases and J dropped 2; count of bases not matched to a gene: 2. CDR3 size: 14 residues. The CDR3 DNA reads as TGCGCCAGCAGCTTGGGGGACAGACCCTACGAGCAGTACTTC. Its protein is CASSLGDRPYEQYF. The full variable domain, completed using reference TRBV5-1 and TRBJ2-7, is KAGVTQTPRYLIKTRGQQVTLSCSPISGHRSVSWYQQTPGQGLQFLFEYFSETQRNKGNFPGRFSGRQFSNSRSEMNVSTLELGDSALYLCASSLGDRPYEQYFGPGTRLTVT.

J is TRBJ2-1 and V is TRBV5-1; 12 positions agree with TRBD2. The CDR3 spans 15 residues. V was pared by 5 bases and J by 11 bases, with 11 bases of the junction left unmatched. Germline values: CDR1 SGHRS, CDR2 YFSETQ. The CDR3 DNA is TGCGCCAGCAGACCCTCCTCCGGGACTAGCGGGCAGCAGTTCTTC. Translating gives CASRPSSGTSGQQFF. Full variable domain (remainder filled in from reference TRBV5-1 and TRBJ2-1): KAGVTQTPRYLIKTRGQQVTLSCSPISGHRSVSWYQQTPGQGLQFLFEYFSETQRNKGNFPGRFSGRQFSNSRSEMNVSTLELGDSALYLCASRPSSGTSGQQFFGPGTRLTVL.

V is TRBV4-2 and J is TRBJ1-6, with 10 nucleotides matching TRBD1. Germline CDR1 LGHNA, CDR2 YNFKEQ. CDR3 length equals 15 residues. J lost 7 bases, V lost 5 bases, and 5 bases had no gene match. CDR3: CASSGRDRGNSPLHF. CDR3 in DNA: TGTGCCAGCAGCGGCCGGGACAGGGGCAATTCACCCCTCCACTTT.

The sample holds many counts of this clonotype. The V and J genes are TRBV27 and TRBJ1-5, with a possible D match to TRBD1 (5 bases). With 4 bases removed from V and 7 bases from J, the gap between germline ends came to 11 bases. This CDR3 contains 13 residues. Germline V gives CDR1 MNHEY, CDR2 SMNVEV (reference sequence). The DNA for the CDR3 is TGTGCCAGCAGTTCCTCCGAGGGGCAGCCCCAGCATTTT. It encodes CASSSSEGQPQHF.

The chain has TRBV15 and TRBJ2-3, with D unresolved. The CDR3 is made up of 15 amino acids. Germline V CDR1 and CDR2: LNHNV, YYDKDF (reference sequence). V lost 3 bases to trimming and J lost 2 bases, with 12 bases between them. DNA for the CDR3: TGTGCCACCAGCAGGGCCTCACGGTCCACAGATACGCAGTATTTT. As protein: CATSRASRSTDTQYF.

This rearrangement joins TRBV3-1 to TRBJ2-2; the D gene is possibly TRBD1 (5 bases). Germline CDR1 and CDR2: LGHDT and YNNKEL (reference sequence). The CDR3 contains 16 residues. Trimming removed 1 base from V and 6 bases from J, with 15 bases in between. CDR3 sequence reads: CASSQVGCRESGELFF. The CDR3 region has the DNA TGTGCCAGCAGCCAAGTTGGTTGCAGGGAATCCGGGGAGCTGTTTTTT.

This clonotype occurred many times. The chain combines TRBV12-3 or TRBV12-4 with TRBJ2-2, with TRBD2 matching 11 bases. The CDR3 spans 17 residues. Trimming removed 2 bases from V and 3 bases from J; junction bases left unmatched: 5. This CDR3 is CASSLTSGRLYTGELFF. The DNA of the CDR3 is TGTGCCAGCAGTTTAACTAGCGGGAGACTTTACACCGGGGAGCTGTTTTTT.

This clonotype was recorded a few times. The V call is TRBV6-1, the J call TRBJ2-2, with D possibly TRBD1 on 5 matching bases. With 6 bases removed from V and 4 bases from J, the gap between germline ends came to 12 bases. The CDR3 covers 14 residues. Germline V CDR1 and CDR2: MNHNS, SASEGT. The CDR3: CASSQGQATGELFF. In DNA, the CDR3 is TGTGCCAGCAGCCAGGGCCAGGCCACCGGGGAGCTGTTTTTT.

In this sample, this clonotype turned up a few times. The V gene is TRBV7-3, the J gene TRBJ2-5, with 7 bases that match TRBD1. The V and J ends lost 0 bases and 5 bases, in that order; junction bases with no gene match: 6. Germline V gene sequence: CDR1 SGHTA, CDR2 FQGTGA. This CDR3 has 15 amino acids. CDR3 in amino acids: CASSLTATGPETQYF. For the CDR3, the DNA is TGTGCCAGCAGCTTAACGGCGACAGGGCCGGAGACCCAGTACTTC.

The rearrangement joins TRBV6-1 to TRBJ1-5; possible D gene TRBD1, 6 bases. CDR1 and CDR2 from the germline V gene are MNHNS and SASEGT. There are 17 residues in the CDR3. V was trimmed by 1 base and J by 5 bases, leaving 18 bases between them. As DNA, the CDR3 is TGTGCCAGCAGTGAAGGTGCGGCAGGGGACCTCCATCAGCCCCAGCATTTT. Residues: CASSEGAAGDLHQPQHF.

Only a few counts were recorded for this clonotype. This chain uses TRBV5-6 with TRBJ2-4; D unresolved. Germline loops: CDR1 SGHDT, CDR2 YYEEEE. Trimming removed 2 bases at V and 8 bases at J, with 11 bases between. This CDR3 is 13 amino acids long. Written as DNA, the CDR3 is TGTGCCAGCAGCTTTACCGACCGCGACATTCAGTACTTC. It specifies CASSFTDRDIQYF.

The sample holds a few counts of this clonotype. The genes are TRBV25-1 and TRBJ2-7, with 11 bases fitting TRBD1. This CDR3 spans 13 amino acids. The V segment lost 6 bases and the J segment 2 bases; nucleotides outside the gene matches: 0. Germline CDR1 reads MGHDK; CDR2 reads SYGVNS. CDR3 nucleotide sequence: TGTGCCAGCAGGGGACAGGGGGCCTACGAGCAGTACTTC. It codes for CASRGQGAYEQYF.